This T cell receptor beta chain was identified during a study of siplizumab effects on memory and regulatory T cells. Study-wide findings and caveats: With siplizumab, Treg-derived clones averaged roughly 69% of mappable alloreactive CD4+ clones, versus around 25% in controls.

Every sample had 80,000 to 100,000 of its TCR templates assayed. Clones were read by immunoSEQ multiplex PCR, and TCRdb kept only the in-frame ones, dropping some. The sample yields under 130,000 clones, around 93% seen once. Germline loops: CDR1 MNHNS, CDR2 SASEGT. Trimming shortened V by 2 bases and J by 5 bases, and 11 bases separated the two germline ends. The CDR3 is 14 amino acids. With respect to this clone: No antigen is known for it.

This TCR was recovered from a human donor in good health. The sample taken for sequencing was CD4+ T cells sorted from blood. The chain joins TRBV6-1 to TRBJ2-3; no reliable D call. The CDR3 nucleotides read TGTGCCAGCAGTGAATGGACCCCCGAAGATACGCAGTATTTT. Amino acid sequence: CASSEWTPEDTQYF.